This T cell receptor beta chain was sequenced during a study of shared clonotypes between healthy human individuals. The germline CDR1 and CDR2 sequences are SGHAT and FQNNGV. J was trimmed by 5 bases and V by 5 bases; bases with no gene match: 6. CDR3 length: 15 amino acids. Whole-study results and caveats: In having few donors, the study represented limited genetic and exposure-history diversity.

About this clone itself: What it binds is not known.

Division of CD4+ cells produced a CD45RA+ naive subset and a CD45RA-negative memory subset. TCRdb's table, derived via immunoSEQ multiplex PCR, lists solely in-frame clones and lacks some. Here the sample spans 2 million to 3 million clones, around 90% being singletons. The chain has TRBV11-2 and TRBJ2-7, with 13 bases matching TRBD2. The receptor was isolated from a man between 18 and 29 years old in good health. The sample was naive CD4+ T cells sorted from blood. The subset: CD45RA+ positively selected. DNA for the CDR3: TGTGCCAGCAGCCTGGTCGGACTAGCGGGAGACGAGCAGTACTTC. Amino acids: CASSLVGLAGDEQYF.